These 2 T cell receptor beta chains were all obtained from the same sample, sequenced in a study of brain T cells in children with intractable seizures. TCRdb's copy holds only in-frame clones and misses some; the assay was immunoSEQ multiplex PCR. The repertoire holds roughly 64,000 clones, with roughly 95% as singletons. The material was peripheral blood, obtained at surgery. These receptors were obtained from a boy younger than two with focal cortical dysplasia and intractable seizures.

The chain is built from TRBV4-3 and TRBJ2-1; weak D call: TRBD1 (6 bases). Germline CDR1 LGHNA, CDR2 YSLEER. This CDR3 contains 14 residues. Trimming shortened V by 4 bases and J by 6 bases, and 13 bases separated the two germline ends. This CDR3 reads CASSLMGASNEQFF. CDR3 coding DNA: TGCGCCAGCAGCCTTATGGGGGCCTCCAATGAGCAGTTCTTC.

The CDR3 is CASSRTGGYNEQFF. As DNA, the CDR3 is TGTGCCAGCAGCCGAACAGGGGGCTACAATGAGCAGTTCTTC. The V call is TRBV25-1, the J call TRBJ2-1; TRBD1 matches at 8 bases. This CDR3 region has 14 residues. V lost 6 bases to trimming and J lost 3 bases; unmatched junction nucleotides: 4. Germline V gene lookup returns CDR1 MGHDK and CDR2 SYGVNS. Variable domain in full (rest from reference TRBV25-1 and TRBJ2-1): EADIYQTPRYLVIGTGKKITLECSQTMGHDKMYWYQQDPGMELHLIHYSYGVNSTEKGDLSSESTVSRIRTEHFPLTLESARPSHTSQYLCASSRTGGYNEQFFGPGTRLTVL.